The rows below give T cell receptor beta chains drawn from one sample of a study of cytomegalovirus exposure and HLA in healthy donors. Using immunoSEQ multiplex PCR, the repertoire was profiled, and TCRdb retains in-frame clones only, with some absent. The top ten hold about 2% of the sample, which has under 200,000 clones, approximately 80% seen once. The sequenced sample consisted of PBMCs. The receptors were sampled from a woman in her twenties or thirties in good health and CMV-seronegative. Both conserved end residues are part of each CDR3. The order of the fields is V gene, J gene, clone size, CDR3 length, D gene, CDR3 DNA, CDR3 protein. D genes are given only for firm matches. Not all rows give a size; the values are once, few, many and, for expanded clones, a class.

V: TRBV6-5
J: TRBJ2-5
size: .
length: 13
D: TRBD1
DNA: TGTGCCAGCAGGAATGACAGGGTAAAGACCCAGTACTTC
CDR3: CASRNDRVKTQYF

V: TRBV2
J: TRBJ2-3
size: .
length: 15
D: TRBD1
DNA: TGTGCCAGCAGTGAATTCGACAGGGCCACAGATACGCAGTATTTT
CDR3: CASSEFDRATDTQYF

V: TRBV6-1
J: TRBJ2-3
size: .
length: 16
D: .
DNA: TGTGCCAGCAGTGAAGCAATGTTTGGGCCCACAGATACGCAGTATTTT
CDR3: CASSEAMFGPTDTQYF

V: TRBV18
J: TRBJ1-3
size: .
length: 14
D: .
DNA: TGTGCCAGCTCACCAGTCCCGGGAAGAAACACCATATATTTT
CDR3: CASSPVPGRNTIYF

V: TRBV5-1
J: TRBJ1-3
size: once
length: 17
D: .
DNA: TGCGCCAGCAGCTTAGATGGCGGAGCCAACTCTGGAAACACCATATATTTT
CDR3: CASSLDGGANSGNTIYF

V: TRBV5-1
J: TRBJ1-4
size: .
length: 16
D: TRBD1
DNA: TGCGCCAGCAGCTCCGGTCCGGGACAGGGATTCGAAAAACTGTTTTTT
CDR3: CASSSGPGQGFEKLFF

V: TRBV11-2
J: TRBJ2-3
size: few
length: 15
D: .
DNA: TGTGCCAGCAGCTTAGATTGGGCCCCCACAGATACGCAGTATTTT
CDR3: CASSLDWAPTDTQYF

V: TRBV11-2
J: TRBJ2-7
size: few
length: 14
D: TRBD2
DNA: TGTGCCAGCAGCCGACTAGCGGGGGACTACGAGCAGTACTTC
CDR3: CASSRLAGDYEQYF

V: TRBV7-9
J: TRBJ2-7
size: .
length: 13
D: .
DNA: TGTGCCAGCAGGCTAGGCTCTTCTGGCGAGCAGTACTTC
CDR3: CASRLGSSGEQYF

V: TRBV14
J: TRBJ2-2
size: .
length: 15
D: TRBD2
DNA: TGTGCCAGCAGCCAACTCGCGGGAGGGTTCGGGGAGCTGTTTTTT
CDR3: CASSQLAGGFGELFF

V: TRBV5-1
J: TRBJ1-2
size: few
length: 17
D: .
DNA: TGCGCCAGCAGCAACAGGCCAACCCAGACTCCTAACTATGGCTACACCTTC
CDR3: CASSNRPTQTPNYGYTF

V: TRBV7-3
J: TRBJ2-7
size: .
length: 15
D: TRBD1
DNA: TGTGCCAGCAGCTCACAGGGACAGGGGGCGCGGGAGCAGTACTTC
CDR3: CASSSQGQGAREQYF

V: TRBV4-2
J: TRBJ2-7
size: few
length: 15
D: TRBD1
DNA: TGTGCCAGCAGCCTATCAGAGGGACAGTCTTACGAGCAGTACTTC
CDR3: CASSLSEGQSYEQYF

V: TRBV6-1
J: TRBJ1-4
size: .
length: 15
D: .
DNA: TGTGCCAGCAGTTTCAGGGCTGCAACTAATGAAAAACTGTTTTTT
CDR3: CASSFRAATNEKLFF

V: TRBV6-5
J: TRBJ2-2
size: .
length: 13
D: .
DNA: TGTGCCAGCAGTCCCCCCAGCGCAGGGGAGCTGTTTTTT
CDR3: CASSPPSAGELFF

V: TRBV14
J: TRBJ1-4
size: .
length: 15
D: .
DNA: TGTGCCAGCAGCCCAAGACAGGCGGTCTTCGGGGAACTGTTTTTT
CDR3: CASSPRQAVFGELFF

V: TRBV2
J: TRBJ2-5
size: few
length: 15
D: .
DNA: TGTGCCAGCACCACAGGGACGAACTCCCGGAGGTCCCAGTACTTC
CDR3: CASTTGTNSRRSQYF

V: TRBV11-2
J: TRBJ1-4
size: once
length: 17
D: .
DNA: TGTGCCAGCAGCTTAGATATACGGGCAGGGAAGAATGAAAAACTGTTTTTT
CDR3: CASSLDIRAGKNEKLFF

V: TRBV27
J: TRBJ2-7
size: few
length: 13
D: .
DNA: TGTGCCAGCAGTTTCACAGGGTCCTACGAGCAGTACTTC
CDR3: CASSFTGSYEQYF

V: TRBV30
J: TRBJ2-7
size: few
length: 13
D: .
DNA: TGTGCCTGGAGTGTAGGGGGGGGTTACGAGCAGTACTTC
CDR3: CAWSVGGGYEQYF

V: TRBV19
J: TRBJ2-3
size: .
length: 13
D: .
DNA: TGTGCCAGTAGCCCCAGGACAGCAGATACGCAGTATTTT
CDR3: CASSPRTADTQYF

V: TRBV11-2
J: TRBJ1-2
size: .
length: 15
D: TRBD1
DNA: TGTGCCAGCAGCTGGGTACGGACAGGGTCTCTGAGCTACACCTTC
CDR3: CASSWVRTGSLSYTF

V: TRBV7-9
J: TRBJ2-7
size: .
length: 14
D: .
DNA: TGTGCCAGCAGCTTTGGACAGCCCTCCTACGAGCAGTACTTC
CDR3: CASSFGQPSYEQYF

V: TRBV4-3
J: TRBJ2-7
size: .
length: 17
D: TRBD2
DNA: TGCGCCAGCAGCCAAGATGGGAGCGGGAGGGCCAGCGGCGAGCAGTACTTC
CDR3: CASSQDGSGRASGEQYF

V: TRBV30
J: TRBJ1-1
size: .
length: 13
D: .
DNA: TGTGCCTGGGGATCATCTCGGGACACTGAAGCTTTCTTT
CDR3: CAWGSSRDTEAFF

V: TRBV29-1
J: TRBJ2-1
size: few
length: 14
D: .
DNA: TGCAGCACCACGCAGGGGGGAGAACTGCTCCCCACGTTCTTC
CDR3: CSTTQGGELLPTFF

V: TRBV18
J: TRBJ2-1
size: .
length: 15
D: TRBD1
DNA: TGTGCCAGCTCACCACCGACAGGGTCCTACAATGAGCAGTTCTTC
CDR3: CASSPPTGSYNEQFF

V: TRBV7-9
J: TRBJ1-5
size: .
length: 16
D: TRBD1
DNA: TGTGCCAGCAGCTTTTCGACAGGGGGGGTCAATCAGCCCCAGCATTTT
CDR3: CASSFSTGGVNQPQHF

V: TRBV25-1
J: TRBJ1-4
size: few
length: 15
D: .
DNA: TGTGCCAGCAGTTTCGCCGGAGGAGCTAATGAAAAACTGTTTTTT
CDR3: CASSFAGGANEKLFF

V: TRBV21-1
J: TRBJ1-5
size: .
length: 16
D: .
DNA: TGTGCCAGCAGCAAAGCCCAGGGTCCAAGGGGGAAGCCCCAGCATTTT
CDR3: CASSKAQGPRGKPQHF

V: TRBV29-1
J: TRBJ1-2
size: once
length: 15
D: TRBD1
DNA: TGCAGCGTCATTTGGGACCTCGACAGGGGGTACGGCTACACCTTC
CDR3: CSVIWDLDRGYGYTF

V: TRBV4-1
J: TRBJ1-4
size: .
length: 13
D: .
DNA: TGCGCCAGCAGCCAAGATTATAATGAAAAACTGTTTTTT
CDR3: CASSQDYNEKLFF

V: TRBV27
J: TRBJ1-2
size: few
length: 14
D: TRBD1
DNA: TGTGCCAGCAGTTTACATTCCGGGACAGTGGGCTACACCTTC
CDR3: CASSLHSGTVGYTF

V: TRBV7-3
J: TRBJ1-2
size: .
length: 17
D: .
DNA: TGTGCCAGCAGCACCAAAGCCCCGACAGGACTTAACTATGGCTACACCTTC
CDR3: CASSTKAPTGLNYGYTF

V: TRBV4-1
J: TRBJ2-1
size: .
length: 15
D: .
DNA: TGCGCCAGCAGCCATTCCGGCTGGGTGCTGCGGGAGCAGTTCTTC
CDR3: CASSHSGWVLREQFF

V: TRBV5-1
J: TRBJ2-1
size: once
length: 15
D: TRBD2
DNA: TGCGCCAGCAGCCCGGTAGCGGGGGGGCGAAATGAGCAGTTCTTC
CDR3: CASSPVAGGRNEQFF

V: TRBV6-6
J: TRBJ2-2
size: .
length: 12
D: .
DNA: TGTGCCAGCAGTCGTGCGGGCGGGGAGCTGTTTTTT
CDR3: CASSRAGGELFF

V: TRBV6-1
J: TRBJ2-1
size: .
length: 15
D: TRBD1
DNA: TGTGCCAGCAGTGCGACAGGGATGGTTTACAATGAGCAGTTCTTC
CDR3: CASSATGMVYNEQFF

V: TRBV29-1
J: TRBJ2-5
size: .
length: 14
D: .
DNA: TGCAGCGTTGAGCCCGGGACTTCTCAAGAGACCCAGTACTTC
CDR3: CSVEPGTSQETQYF

V: TRBV9
J: TRBJ1-4
size: .
length: 14
D: .
DNA: TGTGCCAGCGCCGGGGGACCTCCTAATGAAAAACTGTTTTTT
CDR3: CASAGGPPNEKLFF

V: TRBV4-1
J: TRBJ2-7
size: once
length: 12
D: TRBD1
DNA: TGCGCCAGCAGTGGACAGGGTGACGAGCAGTACTTC
CDR3: CASSGQGDEQYF

V: TRBV7-2
J: TRBJ2-7
size: once
length: 15
D: TRBD2
DNA: TGTGCCAGCAGCTACCCGGGACTAGCATCCTACGAGCAGTACTTC
CDR3: CASSYPGLASYEQYF

V: TRBV5-1
J: TRBJ2-2
size: .
length: 15
D: TRBD1
DNA: TGCGCCAGCAGCGCCGGGACAGGGGACGCCGGGGAGCTGTTTTTT
CDR3: CASSAGTGDAGELFF

V: TRBV4-3
J: TRBJ1-2
size: .
length: 14
D: .
DNA: TGCGCCAGCAGCCAAGAGTCAGGGACTCATGGCTACACCTTC
CDR3: CASSQESGTHGYTF

V: TRBV25-1
J: TRBJ1-4
size: few
length: 13
D: .
DNA: TGTGCCAGCAGCACTCAACGTGGTGAAAAACTGTTTTTT
CDR3: CASSTQRGEKLFF

V: TRBV30
J: TRBJ1-2
size: once
length: 14
D: .
DNA: TGTGCCCGGAAATCGTCAGGGAGGGCCTATGGCTACACCTTC
CDR3: CARKSSGRAYGYTF

V: TRBV21-1
J: TRBJ1-3
size: .
length: 17
D: .
DNA: TGTGCCAGCAGCTACTCCCAGGCGGGCAGAGGAAGGAACACCATATATTTT
CDR3: CASSYSQAGRGRNTIYF

V: TRBV6-1
J: TRBJ1-6
size: .
length: 15
D: .
DNA: TGTGCCAGCAGTGAGGGAACAGGGCGGAATTCACCCCTCCACTTT
CDR3: CASSEGTGRNSPLHF

V: TRBV10-3
J: TRBJ1-5
size: .
length: 14
D: TRBD1
DNA: TGTGCCATCAGTCAACAGGGGCCGCGGAGTCGACAGCATTTT
CDR3: CAISQQGPRSRQHF

V: TRBV7-2
J: TRBJ2-7
size: .
length: 14
D: .
DNA: TGTGCCAGCAGCTCGCGCGGGGGCCCCTACGAGCAGTACTTC
CDR3: CASSSRGGPYEQYF

V: TRBV11-2
J: TRBJ2-5
size: .
length: 13
D: .
DNA: TGTGCCAGCATTTCCGGACTACAAGAGACCCAGTACTTC
CDR3: CASISGLQETQYF

V: TRBV18
J: TRBJ2-2
size: .
length: 15
D: TRBD2
DNA: TGTGCCAGCTCACCGGCGGGAGGGCCTTCCGGGGAGCTGTTTTTT
CDR3: CASSPAGGPSGELFF

V: TRBV11-3
J: TRBJ2-2
size: once
length: 15
D: .
DNA: TGTGCCAGCAGCCCGGGACTTCCAAACACCGGGGAGCTGTTTTTT
CDR3: CASSPGLPNTGELFF

V: TRBV27
J: TRBJ2-5
size: once
length: 14
D: .
DNA: TGTGCCAGCAGTTTACGGGGGTTTTTGGAGACCCAGTACTTC
CDR3: CASSLRGFLETQYF

V: TRBV5-1
J: TRBJ2-2
size: .
length: 15
D: .
DNA: TGCGCCAGCAGCTTAGACAGTACGAACACCGGGGAGCTGTTTTTT
CDR3: CASSLDSTNTGELFF

V: TRBV10-1
J: TRBJ2-3
size: few
length: 15
D: TRBD2
DNA: TGCGCCAGCAGTCCCGGACTAGCAGACACAGATACGCAGTATTTT
CDR3: CASSPGLADTDTQYF

V: TRBV18
J: TRBJ1-1
size: .
length: 14
D: TRBD1
DNA: TGTGCCAGCTCACCCGGACAGGGGGGGACTGAAGCTTTCTTT
CDR3: CASSPGQGGTEAFF

V: TRBV5-1
J: TRBJ1-3
size: .
length: 13
D: .
DNA: TGCGCCAGCAGCTCCGAGGGCGGAAACACCATATATTTT
CDR3: CASSSEGGNTIYF

V: TRBV6-5
J: TRBJ2-3
size: .
length: 12
D: .
DNA: TGTGCCAGCAGTAGGGGGACAGATACGCAGTATTTT
CDR3: CASSRGTDTQYF